The clone carrying this T cell receptor beta chain came up once. Clones were sequenced by immunoSEQ multiplex PCR, and TCRdb holds only the in-frame ones, with some missing. Of about 80,000 clones in the sample, around 90% are singletons; the top ten hold under 25%. The CDR3 runs to 16 residues. The germline gives CDR1 MNHEY, CDR2 SVGAGI. The V end was cut by 0 bases, the J end by 7 bases, with 16 bases between. This entry belongs to a study of T cell responses to AZD1222 COVID-19 vaccine. The chain combines TRBV6-5 with TRBJ2-1, with a tentative D call TRBD1 (5 bases). The receptor was derived from an adult in good health. Material: peripheral blood, obtained on day 0 of AZD1222 vaccination. The CDR3 reads CASSYSGDSPRNEQFF. The CDR3 DNA sequence: TGTGCCAGCAGTTACTCGGGCGACAGCCCCAGGAATGAGCAGTTCTTC.